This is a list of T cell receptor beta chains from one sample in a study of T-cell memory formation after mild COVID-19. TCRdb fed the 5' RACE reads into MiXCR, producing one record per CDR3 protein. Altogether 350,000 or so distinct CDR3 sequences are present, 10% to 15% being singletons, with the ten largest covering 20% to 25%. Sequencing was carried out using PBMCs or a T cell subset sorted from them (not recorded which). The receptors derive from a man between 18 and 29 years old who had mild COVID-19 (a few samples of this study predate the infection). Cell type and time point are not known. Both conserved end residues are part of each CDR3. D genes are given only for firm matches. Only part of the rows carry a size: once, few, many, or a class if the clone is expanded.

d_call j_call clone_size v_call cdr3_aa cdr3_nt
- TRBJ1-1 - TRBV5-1 CASSFGLLSEAFF TGCGCCAGCAGCTTCGGGCTGCTATCTGAAGCTTTCTTT
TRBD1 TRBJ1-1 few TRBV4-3 CASSPYRGGTEAFF TGCGCCAGCAGCCCCTACAGGGGTGGTACTGAAGCTTTCTTT
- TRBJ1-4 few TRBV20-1 CSASGQTNEKLFF TGCAGTGCTAGTGGGCAGACGAATGAAAAACTGTTTTTT
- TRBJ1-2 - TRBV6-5 CASSTAPGYGYTF TGTGCCAGCAGTACCGCCCCAGGGTATGGCTACACCTTC
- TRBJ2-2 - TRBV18 CASSPRSDNTGELFF TGTGCCAGCTCACCACGGTCGGACAACACCGGGGAGCTGTTTTTT
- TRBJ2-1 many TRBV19 CASSIYGGSYNEQFF TGTGCCAGTAGTATTTACGGGGGATCCTACAATGAGCAGTTCTTC
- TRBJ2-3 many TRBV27 CASSFLGDTQYF TGTGCCAGCAGTTTTCTGGGGGATACGCAGTATTTT
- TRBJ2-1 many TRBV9 CASSVKGEQFF TGTGCCAGCAGCGTAAAAGGCGAGCAGTTCTTC
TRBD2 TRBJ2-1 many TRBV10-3 CAAKSLAGALNEQFF TGTGCCGCTAAGTCGCTAGCGGGGGCGCTCAATGAGCAGTTCTTC
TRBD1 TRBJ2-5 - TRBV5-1 CASRKTGQETQYF TGCGCCAGCAGAAAGACAGGGCAAGAGACCCAGTACTTC
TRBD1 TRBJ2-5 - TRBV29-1 CSVKQGLRETQYF TGCAGCGTGAAACAGGGGTTGCGGGAGACCCAGTACTTC
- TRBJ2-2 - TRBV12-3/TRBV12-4 CASLRGFISTGELFF TGTGCCAGCCTTAGGGGGTTTATAAGTACCGGGGAGCTGTTTTTT
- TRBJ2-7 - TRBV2 CASSNDNYEQYF TGTGCCAGCAGCAATGACAACTACGAGCAGTACTTC
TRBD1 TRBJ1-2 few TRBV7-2 CASSLGTGYNGYTF TGTGCCAGCAGCTTAGGGACAGGGTACAATGGCTACACCTTC
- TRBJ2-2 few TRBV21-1 CASQAGHSLKANTGELFF TGTGCCAGCCAGGCCGGGCACAGCCTTAAAGCGAACACCGGGGAGCTGTTTTTT
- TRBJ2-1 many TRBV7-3 CASSLGGASYNEQFF TGTGCCAGCAGCTTAGGGGGCGCCTCCTACAATGAGCAGTTCTTC
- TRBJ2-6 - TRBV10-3 CANSYDGTGANVLTF TGTGCCAACAGCTACGATGGGACTGGGGCCAACGTCCTGACTTTC
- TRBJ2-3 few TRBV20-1 CSARDRQLTQYF TGCAGTGCTAGAGATCGCCAGCTTACGCAGTATTTT
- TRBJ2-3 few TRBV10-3 CAISDSKGPPDTQYF TGTGCCATCAGTGATTCGAAGGGTCCTCCAGATACGCAGTATTTT
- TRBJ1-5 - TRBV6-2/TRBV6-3 CASSKVGNNQPQHF TGTGCCAGCAGTAAGGTGGGAAACAATCAGCCCCAGCATTTT
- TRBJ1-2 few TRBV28 CASSLLAGPGYTF TGTGCCAGCAGTTTATTGGCGGGGCCCGGCTACACCTTC
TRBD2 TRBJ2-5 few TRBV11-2 CAIAGGPGETQYF TGTGCCATAGCGGGGGGGCCGGGGGAGACCCAGTACTTC
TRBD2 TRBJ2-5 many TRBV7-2 CASSPASGGGQETQYF TGTGCCAGCAGCCCGGCTAGCGGGGGGGGACAAGAGACCCAGTACTTC
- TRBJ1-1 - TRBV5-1 CASSFWGAQNTEAFF TGCGCCAGCAGCTTTTGGGGGGCCCAGAACACTGAAGCTTTCTTT
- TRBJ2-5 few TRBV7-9 CASSPGSGGETQYF TGTGCCAGCAGCCCGGGGTCGGGTGGAGAGACCCAGTACTTC
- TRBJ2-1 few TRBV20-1 CSARDVGRNEQFF TGCAGTGCTAGAGATGTTGGGCGCAATGAGCAGTTCTTC
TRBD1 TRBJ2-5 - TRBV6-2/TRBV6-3 CASSGAGGVETQYF TGTGCCAGCTCTGGTGCAGGGGGCGTGGAGACCCAGTACTTC
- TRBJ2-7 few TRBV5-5 CASSLEWYEQYF TGTGCCAGCAGCTTGGAGTGGTACGAGCAGTACTTC
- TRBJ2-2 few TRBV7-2 CASSLHRLVKGGELFF TGTGCCAGCAGCTTACACCGACTAGTAAAGGGCGGGGAGCTGTTTTTT
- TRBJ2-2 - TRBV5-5 CASSLFGGPTGELFF TGTGCCAGCAGCTTGTTCGGGGGGCCTACCGGGGAGCTGTTTTTT
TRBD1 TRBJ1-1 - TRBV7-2 CASSTETGGTEAFF TGTGCCAGCAGCACCGAGACAGGGGGGACTGAAGCTTTCTTT
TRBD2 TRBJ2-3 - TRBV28 CASGGGKDTQYF TGTGCCAGCGGCGGGGGAAAGGATACGCAGTATTTT
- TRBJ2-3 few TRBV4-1 CASSPHTLTRASTDTQYF TGCGCCAGCAGCCCGCACACCCTCACCCGGGCTAGCACAGATACGCAGTATTTT
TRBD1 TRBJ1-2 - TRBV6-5 CASSSPGQGTPGGYTF TGTGCCAGCAGTTCACCGGGACAGGGTACACCGGGGGGCTACACCTTC
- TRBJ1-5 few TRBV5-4 CASSLAPGFYQPQHF TGTGCCAGCAGCTTGGCGCCAGGCTTTTATCAGCCCCAGCATTTT